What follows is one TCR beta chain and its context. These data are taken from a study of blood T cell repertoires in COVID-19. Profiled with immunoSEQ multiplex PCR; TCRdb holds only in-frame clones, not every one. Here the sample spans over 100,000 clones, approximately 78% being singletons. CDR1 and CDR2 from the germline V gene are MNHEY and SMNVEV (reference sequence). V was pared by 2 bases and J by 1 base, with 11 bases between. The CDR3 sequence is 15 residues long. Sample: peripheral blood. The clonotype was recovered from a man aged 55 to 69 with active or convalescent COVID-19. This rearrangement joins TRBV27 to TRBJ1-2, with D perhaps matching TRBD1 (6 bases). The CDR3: CASSLMGAGNYGYTF. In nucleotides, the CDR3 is TGTGCCAGCAGTTTAATGGGGGCGGGTAACTATGGCTACACCTTC.